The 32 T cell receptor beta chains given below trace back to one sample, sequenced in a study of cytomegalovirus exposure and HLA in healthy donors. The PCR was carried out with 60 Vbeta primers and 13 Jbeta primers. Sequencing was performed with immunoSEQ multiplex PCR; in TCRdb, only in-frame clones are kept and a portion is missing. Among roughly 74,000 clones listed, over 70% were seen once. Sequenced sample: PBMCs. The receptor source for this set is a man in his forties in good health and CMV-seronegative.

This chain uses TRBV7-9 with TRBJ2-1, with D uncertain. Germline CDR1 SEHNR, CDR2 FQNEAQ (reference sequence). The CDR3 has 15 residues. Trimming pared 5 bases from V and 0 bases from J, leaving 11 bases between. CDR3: CASSGSRSSYNEQFF. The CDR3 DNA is TGTGCCAGCAGCGGTAGCCGGAGCTCCTACAATGAGCAGTTCTTC.

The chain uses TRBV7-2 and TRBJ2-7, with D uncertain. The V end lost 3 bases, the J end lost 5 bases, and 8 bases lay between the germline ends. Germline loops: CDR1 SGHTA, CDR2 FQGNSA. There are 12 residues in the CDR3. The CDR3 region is CASSFVFNEQYF. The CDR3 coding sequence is TGTGCCAGCAGCTTTGTCTTTAACGAGCAGTACTTC.

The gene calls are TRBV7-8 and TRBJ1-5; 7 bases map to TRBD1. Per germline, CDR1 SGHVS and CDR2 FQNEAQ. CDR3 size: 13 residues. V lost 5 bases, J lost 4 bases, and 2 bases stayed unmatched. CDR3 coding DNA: TGTGCCAGCAGCGGGACAGTGAATCAGCCCCAGCATTTT. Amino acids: CASSGTVNQPQHF. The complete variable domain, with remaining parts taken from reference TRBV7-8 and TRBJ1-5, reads GAGVSQSPRYKVAKRGQDVALRCDPISGHVSLFWYQQALGQGPEFLTYFQNEAQLDKSGLPSDRFFAERPEGSVSTLKIQRTQQEDSAVYLCASSGTVNQPQHFGDGTRLSIL.

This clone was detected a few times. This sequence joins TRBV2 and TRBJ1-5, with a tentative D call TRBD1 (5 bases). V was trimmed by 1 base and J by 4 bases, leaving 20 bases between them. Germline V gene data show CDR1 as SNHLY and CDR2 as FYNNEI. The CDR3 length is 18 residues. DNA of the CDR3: TGTGCCAGCAGTGAAGTTGGGGCCAGCCGATTTGGGAATCAGCCCCAGCATTTT. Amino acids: CASSEVGASRFGNQPQHF.

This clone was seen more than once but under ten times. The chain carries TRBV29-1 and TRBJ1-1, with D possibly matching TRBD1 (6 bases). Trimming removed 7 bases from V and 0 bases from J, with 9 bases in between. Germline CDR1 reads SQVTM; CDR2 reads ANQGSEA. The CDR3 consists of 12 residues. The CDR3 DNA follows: TGCAGCGGGACAGTTGTGAACACTGAAGCTTTCTTT. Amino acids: CSGTVVNTEAFF.

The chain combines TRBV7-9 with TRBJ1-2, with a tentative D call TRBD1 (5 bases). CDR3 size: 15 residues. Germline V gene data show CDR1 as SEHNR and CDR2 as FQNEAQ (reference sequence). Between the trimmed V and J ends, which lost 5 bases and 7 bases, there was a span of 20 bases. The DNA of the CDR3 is TGTGCCAGCAGCCTAAGACTGCCAGGGATCGGTGGCTACACCTTC. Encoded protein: CASSLRLPGIGGYTF.

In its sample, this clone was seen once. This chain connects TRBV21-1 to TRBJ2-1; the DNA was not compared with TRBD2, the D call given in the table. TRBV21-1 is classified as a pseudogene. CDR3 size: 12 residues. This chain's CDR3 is CASPGGDNEQFF. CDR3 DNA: TGTGCCAGCCCCGGGGGAGACAATGAGCAGTTCTTC.

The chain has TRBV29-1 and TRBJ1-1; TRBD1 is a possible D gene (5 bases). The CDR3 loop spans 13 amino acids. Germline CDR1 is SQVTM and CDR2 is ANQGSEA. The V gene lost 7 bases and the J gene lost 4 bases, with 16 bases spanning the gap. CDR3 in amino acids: CSADGRGSTEAFF. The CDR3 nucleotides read TGCAGCGCCGATGGGAGGGGTAGCACTGAAGCTTTCTTT. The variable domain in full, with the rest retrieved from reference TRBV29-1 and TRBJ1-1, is SAVISQKPSRDICQRGTSLTIQCQVDSQVTMMFWYRQQPGQSLTLIATANQGSEATYESGFVIDKFPISRPNLTFSTLTVSNMSPEDSSIYLCSADGRGSTEAFFGQGTRLTVV.

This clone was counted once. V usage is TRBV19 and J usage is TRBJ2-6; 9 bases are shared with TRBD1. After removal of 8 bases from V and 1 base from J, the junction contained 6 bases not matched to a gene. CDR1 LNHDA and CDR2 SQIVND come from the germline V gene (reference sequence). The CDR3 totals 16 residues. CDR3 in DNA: TGTGCCAGTTCGACAGGGGGTTGGTCTGGGGCCAACGTCCTGACTTTC. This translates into CASSTGGWSGANVLTF.

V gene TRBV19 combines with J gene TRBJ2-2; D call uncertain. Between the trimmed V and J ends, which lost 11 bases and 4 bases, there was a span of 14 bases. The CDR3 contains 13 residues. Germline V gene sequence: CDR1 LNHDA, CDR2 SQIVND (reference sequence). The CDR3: CAGNPRSTGELFF. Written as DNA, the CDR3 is TGTGCCGGTAACCCTAGATCCACCGGGGAGCTGTTTTTT.

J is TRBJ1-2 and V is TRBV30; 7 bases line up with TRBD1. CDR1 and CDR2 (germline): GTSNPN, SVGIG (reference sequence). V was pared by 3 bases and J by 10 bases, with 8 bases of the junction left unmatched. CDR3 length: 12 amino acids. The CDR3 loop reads CAWSAVGTDYTF. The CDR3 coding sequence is TGTGCCTGGAGCGCCGTAGGGACAGACTACACCTTC.

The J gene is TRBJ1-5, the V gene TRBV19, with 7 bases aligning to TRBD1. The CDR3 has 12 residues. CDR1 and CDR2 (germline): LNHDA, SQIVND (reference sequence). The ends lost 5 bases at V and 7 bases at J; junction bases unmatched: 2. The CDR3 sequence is CASSPDRQPQHF. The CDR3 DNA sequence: TGTGCCAGTAGTCCGGACAGGCAGCCCCAGCATTTT.

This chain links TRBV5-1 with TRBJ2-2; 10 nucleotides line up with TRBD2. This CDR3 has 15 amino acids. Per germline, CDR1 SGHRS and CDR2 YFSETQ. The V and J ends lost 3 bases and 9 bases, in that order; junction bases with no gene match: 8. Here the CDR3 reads CASSWASGSSRELFF. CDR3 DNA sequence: TGCGCCAGCAGCTGGGCTAGCGGGAGTAGCAGGGAGCTGTTTTTT.

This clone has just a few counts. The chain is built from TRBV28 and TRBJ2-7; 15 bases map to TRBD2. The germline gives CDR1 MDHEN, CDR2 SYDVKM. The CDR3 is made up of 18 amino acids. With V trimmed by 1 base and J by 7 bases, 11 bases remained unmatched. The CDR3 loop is CASSLLRTSGRAGGEQYF. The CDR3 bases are TGTGCCAGCAGTTTATTACGGACTAGCGGGAGGGCGGGGGGAGAGCAGTACTTC.

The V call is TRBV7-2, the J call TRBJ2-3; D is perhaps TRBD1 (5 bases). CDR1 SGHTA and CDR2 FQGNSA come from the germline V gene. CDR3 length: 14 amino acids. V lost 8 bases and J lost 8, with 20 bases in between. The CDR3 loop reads CASGLGVRQGTQYF. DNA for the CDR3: TGTGCCAGCGGTCTTGGGGTCCGTCAGGGTACGCAGTATTTT.

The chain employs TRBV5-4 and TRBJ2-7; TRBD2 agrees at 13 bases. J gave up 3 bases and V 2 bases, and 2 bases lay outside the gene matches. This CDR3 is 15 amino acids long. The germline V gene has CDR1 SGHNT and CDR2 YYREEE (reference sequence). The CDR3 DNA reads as TGTGCCAGCAGCTTTGGGACTAGCGGGATCTACGAGCAGTACTTC. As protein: CASSFGTSGIYEQYF. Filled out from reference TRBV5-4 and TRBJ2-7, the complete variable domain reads ETGVTQSPTHLIKTRGQQVTLRCSSQSGHNTVSWYQQALGQGPQFIFQYYREEENGRGNFPPRFSGLQFPNYSSELNVNALELDDSALYLCASSFGTSGIYEQYFGPGTRLTVT.

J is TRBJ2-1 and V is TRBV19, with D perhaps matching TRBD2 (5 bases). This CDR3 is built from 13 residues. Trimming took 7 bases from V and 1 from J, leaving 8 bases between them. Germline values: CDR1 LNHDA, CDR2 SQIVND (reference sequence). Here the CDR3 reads CASKGRSYNEQFF. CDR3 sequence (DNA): TGTGCCAGTAAAGGGAGATCCTACAATGAGCAGTTCTTC.

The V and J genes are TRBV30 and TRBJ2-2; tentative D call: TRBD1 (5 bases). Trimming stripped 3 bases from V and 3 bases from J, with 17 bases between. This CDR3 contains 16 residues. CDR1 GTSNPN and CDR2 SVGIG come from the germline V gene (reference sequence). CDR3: CAWRSPHGAYTGELFF. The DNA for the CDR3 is TGTGCCTGGAGGTCCCCTCATGGGGCTTACACCGGGGAGCTGTTTTTT.

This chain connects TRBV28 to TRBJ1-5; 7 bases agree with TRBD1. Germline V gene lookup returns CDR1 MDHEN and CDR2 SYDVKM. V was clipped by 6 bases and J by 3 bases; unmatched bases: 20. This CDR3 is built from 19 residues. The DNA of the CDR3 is TGTGCCAGCAGGGAAACAGGCAAGGGGGCTTTTGTAAACAATCAGCCCCAGCATTTT. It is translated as CASRETGKGAFVNNQPQHF. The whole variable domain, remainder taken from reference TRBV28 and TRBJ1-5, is DVKVTQSSRYLVKRTGEKVFLECVQDMDHENMFWYRQDPGLGLRLIYFSYDVKMKEKGDIPEGYSVSREKKERFSLILESASTNQTSMYLCASRETGKGAFVNNQPQHFGDGTRLSIL.

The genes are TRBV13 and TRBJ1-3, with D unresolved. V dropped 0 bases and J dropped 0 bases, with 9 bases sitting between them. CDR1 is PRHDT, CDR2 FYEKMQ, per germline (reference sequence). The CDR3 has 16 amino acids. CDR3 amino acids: CASSLGTGSSGNTIYF. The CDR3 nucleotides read TGTGCCAGCAGCTTAGGGACGGGAAGCTCTGGAAACACCATATATTTT.

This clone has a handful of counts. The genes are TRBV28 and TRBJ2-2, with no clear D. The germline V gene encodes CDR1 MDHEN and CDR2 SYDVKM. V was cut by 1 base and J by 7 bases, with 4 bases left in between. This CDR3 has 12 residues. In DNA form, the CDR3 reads TGTGCCAGCAGTTTATTTAACGGGGAGCTGTTTTTT. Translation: CASSLFNGELFF.

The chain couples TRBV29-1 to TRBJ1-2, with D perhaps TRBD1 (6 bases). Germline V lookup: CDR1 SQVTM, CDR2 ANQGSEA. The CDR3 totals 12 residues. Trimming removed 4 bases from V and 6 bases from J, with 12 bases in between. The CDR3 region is CSVVSGVDGYTF. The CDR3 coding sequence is TGCAGCGTTGTATCAGGGGTTGATGGCTACACCTTC.

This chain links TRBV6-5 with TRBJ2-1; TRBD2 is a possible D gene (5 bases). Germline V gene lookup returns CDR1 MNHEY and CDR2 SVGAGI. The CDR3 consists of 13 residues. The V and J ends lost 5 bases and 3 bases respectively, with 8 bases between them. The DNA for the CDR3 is TGTGCCAGCAGTCGAACTAGCTACAATGAGCAGTTCTTC. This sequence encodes CASSRTSYNEQFF.

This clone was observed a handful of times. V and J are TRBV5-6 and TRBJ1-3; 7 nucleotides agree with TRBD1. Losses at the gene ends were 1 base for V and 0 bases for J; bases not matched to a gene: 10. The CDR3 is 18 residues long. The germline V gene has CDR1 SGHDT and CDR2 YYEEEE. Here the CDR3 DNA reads TGTGCCAGCAGCTTGATGGGACAAGGGGGCAACTCTGGAAACACCATATATTTT. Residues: CASSLMGQGGNSGNTIYF.

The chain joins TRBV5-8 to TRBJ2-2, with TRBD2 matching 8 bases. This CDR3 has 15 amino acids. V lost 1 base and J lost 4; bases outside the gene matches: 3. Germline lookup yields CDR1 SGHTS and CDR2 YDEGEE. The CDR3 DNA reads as TGTGCCAGCAGCTTGAGGCTAGCGGGCACCGGGGAGCTGTTTTTT. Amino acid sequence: CASSLRLAGTGELFF.

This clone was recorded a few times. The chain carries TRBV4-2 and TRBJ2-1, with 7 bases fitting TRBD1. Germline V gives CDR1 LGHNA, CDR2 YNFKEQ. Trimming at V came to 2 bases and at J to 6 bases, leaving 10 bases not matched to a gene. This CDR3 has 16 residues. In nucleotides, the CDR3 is TGTGCCAGCAGCCAAAAGGGAAGGGGGCGTACCAATGAGCAGTTCTTC. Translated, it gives CASSQKGRGRTNEQFF.

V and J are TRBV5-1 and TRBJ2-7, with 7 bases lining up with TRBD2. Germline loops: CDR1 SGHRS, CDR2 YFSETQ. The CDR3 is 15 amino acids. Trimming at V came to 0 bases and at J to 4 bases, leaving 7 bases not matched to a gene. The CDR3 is CASSLVGGSGYEQYF. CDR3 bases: TGCGCCAGCAGCTTGGTTGGCGGGAGTGGGTACGAGCAGTACTTC.

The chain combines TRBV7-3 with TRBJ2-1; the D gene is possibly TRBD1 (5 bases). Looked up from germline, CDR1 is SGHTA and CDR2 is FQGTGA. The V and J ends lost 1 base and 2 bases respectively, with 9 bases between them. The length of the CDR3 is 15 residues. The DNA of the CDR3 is TGTGCCAGCAGCTTAAGTGCAGGGCCCTACAATGAGCAGTTCTTC. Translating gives CASSLSAGPYNEQFF.

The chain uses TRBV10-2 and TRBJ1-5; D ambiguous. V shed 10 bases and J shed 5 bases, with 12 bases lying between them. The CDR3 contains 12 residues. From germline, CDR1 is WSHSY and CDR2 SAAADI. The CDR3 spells CATGSVDQPQHF. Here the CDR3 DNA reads TGCGCCACCGGGTCTGTTGATCAGCCCCAGCATTTT.

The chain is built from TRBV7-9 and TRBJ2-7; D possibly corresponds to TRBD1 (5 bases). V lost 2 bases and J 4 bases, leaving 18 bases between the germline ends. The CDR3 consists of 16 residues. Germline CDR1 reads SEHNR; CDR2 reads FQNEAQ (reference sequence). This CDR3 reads CASSLSLRKGLYEQYF. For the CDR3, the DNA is TGTGCCAGCAGCTTATCACTTCGCAAGGGGCTATACGAGCAGTACTTC.

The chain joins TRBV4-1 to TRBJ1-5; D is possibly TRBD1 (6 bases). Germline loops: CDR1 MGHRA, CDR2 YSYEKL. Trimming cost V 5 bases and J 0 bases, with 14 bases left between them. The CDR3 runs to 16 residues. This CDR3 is CASSYGQSNSNQPQHF. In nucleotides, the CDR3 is TGCGCCAGCAGCTACGGACAGTCTAATAGCAATCAGCCCCAGCATTTT.

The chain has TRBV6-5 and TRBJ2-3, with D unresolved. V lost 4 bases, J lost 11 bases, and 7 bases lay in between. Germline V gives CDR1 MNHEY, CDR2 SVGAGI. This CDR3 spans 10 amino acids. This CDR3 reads CASSSVGQYF. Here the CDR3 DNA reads TGTGCCAGCAGTTCGGTTGGGCAGTATTTT.